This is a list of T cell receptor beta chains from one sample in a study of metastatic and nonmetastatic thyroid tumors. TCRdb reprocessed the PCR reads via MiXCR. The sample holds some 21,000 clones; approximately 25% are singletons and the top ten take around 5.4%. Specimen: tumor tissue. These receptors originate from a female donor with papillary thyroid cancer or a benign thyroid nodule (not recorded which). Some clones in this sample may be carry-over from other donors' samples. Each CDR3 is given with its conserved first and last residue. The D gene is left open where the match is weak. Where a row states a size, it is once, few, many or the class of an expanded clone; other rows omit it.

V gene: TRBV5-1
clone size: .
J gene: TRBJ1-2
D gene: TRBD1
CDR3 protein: CASSPRTGRVDGYTF
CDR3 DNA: TGCGCCAGCAGCCCCCGGACAGGTCGGGTCGATGGCTACACCTTC

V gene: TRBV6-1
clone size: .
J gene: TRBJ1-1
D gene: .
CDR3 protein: CARTEGRSYGGTEAFF
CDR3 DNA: TGTGCCAGAACCGAGGGTAGGTCCTACGGGGGCACTGAAGCTTTCTTT

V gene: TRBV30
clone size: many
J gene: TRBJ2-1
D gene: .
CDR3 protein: CAWNPGAGGEQFF
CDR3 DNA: TGTGCCTGGAATCCGGGGGCCGGGGGTGAGCAGTTCTTC

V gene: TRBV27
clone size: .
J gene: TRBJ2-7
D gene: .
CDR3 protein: CASSLLLYDQYF
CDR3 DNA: TGTGCCAGCAGTTTATTGCTCTACGATCAGTACTTC

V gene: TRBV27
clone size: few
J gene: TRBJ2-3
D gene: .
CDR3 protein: CASSANKNTQYF
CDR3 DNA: TGTGCCAGCAGTGCAAATAAGAATACGCAGTATTTT

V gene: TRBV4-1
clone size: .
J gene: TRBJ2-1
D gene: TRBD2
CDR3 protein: CASSGLAGGLPLF
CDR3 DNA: TGCGCCAGCAGCGGGTTAGCGGGGGGGTTACCCCTCTTC

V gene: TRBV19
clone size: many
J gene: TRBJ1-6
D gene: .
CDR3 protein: CASSILPGSYNSPLHF
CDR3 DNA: TGTGCCAGTAGTATATTGCCAGGCTCCTATAATTCACCCCTCCACTTT

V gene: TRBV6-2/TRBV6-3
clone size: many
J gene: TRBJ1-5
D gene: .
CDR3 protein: CASSLTSGSNQPQHF
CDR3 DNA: TGTGCCAGCAGTTTAACGTCGGGTAGCAATCAGCCCCAGCATTTT

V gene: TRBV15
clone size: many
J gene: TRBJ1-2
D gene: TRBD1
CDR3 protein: CATSRGTGGYGYTF
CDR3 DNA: TGTGCCACCAGCAGAGGGACAGGGGGCTATGGCTACACCTTC

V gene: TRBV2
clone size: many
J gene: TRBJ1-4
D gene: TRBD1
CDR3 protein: CASRGQGAGTNEKLFF
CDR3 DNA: TGTGCCAGCAGGGGACAGGGGGCAGGAACTAATGAAAAACTGTTTTTT

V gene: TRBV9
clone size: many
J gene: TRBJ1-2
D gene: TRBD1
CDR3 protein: CASSVGRQGAVGYTF
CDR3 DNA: TGTGCCAGCAGCGTGGGACGACAGGGGGCGGTTGGCTACACCTTC

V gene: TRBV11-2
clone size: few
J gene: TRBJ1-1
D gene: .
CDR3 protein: CAIILGRVRGAFF
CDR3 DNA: TGTGCCATCATCTTGGGCAGGGTAAGAGGGGCTTTCTTT

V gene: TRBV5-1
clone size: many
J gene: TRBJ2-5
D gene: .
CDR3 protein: CASSPQGQETQYF
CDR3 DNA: TGCGCCAGCAGCCCCCAGGGTCAAGAGACCCAGTACTTC

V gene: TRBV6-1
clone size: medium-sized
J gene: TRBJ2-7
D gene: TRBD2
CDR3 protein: CASSEVLLRLAGGQGYEQYF
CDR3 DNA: TGTGCCAGCAGTGAAGTTCTCTTGCGTCTAGCGGGGGGGCAGGGCTACGAGCAGTACTTC

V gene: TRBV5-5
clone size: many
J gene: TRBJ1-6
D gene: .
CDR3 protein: CASSPINSPLHF
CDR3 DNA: TGTGCCAGCAGCCCTATTAATTCACCCCTCCACTTT

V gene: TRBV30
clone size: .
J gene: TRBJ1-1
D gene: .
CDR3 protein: CAWSRQTHTEAFF
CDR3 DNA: TGTGCCTGGAGTCGACAGACTCACACTGAAGCTTTCTTT

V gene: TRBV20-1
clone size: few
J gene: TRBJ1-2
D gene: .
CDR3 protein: CSARTGQGGYTF
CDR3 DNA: TGCAGTGCTAGAACAGGGCAGGGTGGCTACACATTC

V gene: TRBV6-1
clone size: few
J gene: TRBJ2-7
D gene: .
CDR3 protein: CASSEGGTLPSYEQYF
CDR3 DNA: TGTGCCAGCAGTGAAGGGGGAACCCTGCCGTCCTACGAGCAGTACTTC

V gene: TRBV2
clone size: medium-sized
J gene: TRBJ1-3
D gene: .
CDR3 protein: CASRGTDRSGNTIYF
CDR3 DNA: TGTGCCAGCAGAGGGACGGACCGCTCTGGAAACACCATATATTTT

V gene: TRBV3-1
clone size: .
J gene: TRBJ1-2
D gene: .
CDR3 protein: CASSQVGWTSYGYTF
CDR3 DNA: TGTGCCAGCAGCCAAGTCGGGTGGACCTCCTATGGCTACACCTTC

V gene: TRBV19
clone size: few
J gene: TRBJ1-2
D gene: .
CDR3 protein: CASSPHNYGYTF
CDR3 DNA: TGTGCCAGTAGTCCTCACAACTATGGCTACACCTTC

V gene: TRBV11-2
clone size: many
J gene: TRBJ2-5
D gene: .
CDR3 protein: CASSLDRETQYF
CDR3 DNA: TGTGCCAGCAGCTTAGATCGGGAGACCCAGTACTTC

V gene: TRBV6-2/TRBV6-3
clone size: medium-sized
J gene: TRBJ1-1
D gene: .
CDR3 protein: CASSGQLPNEAFF
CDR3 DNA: TGTGCCAGCAGTGGACAGCTCCCCAATGAAGCTTTCTTT

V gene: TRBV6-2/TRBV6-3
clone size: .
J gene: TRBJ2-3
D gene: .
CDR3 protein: CASSYGGRGTDTQYF
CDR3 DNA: TGTGCCAGCAGTTACGGGGGCCGGGGCACGGATACGCAGTATTTT

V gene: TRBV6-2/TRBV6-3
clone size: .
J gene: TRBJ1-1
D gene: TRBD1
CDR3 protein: CASSLFTRGGLLTEAFF
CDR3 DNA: TGTGCCAGCAGTTTGTTCACCAGGGGGGGTTTGCTCACTGAAGCTTTCTTT

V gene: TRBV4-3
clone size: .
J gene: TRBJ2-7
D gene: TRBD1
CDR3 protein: CASSRARGQGVIEQYF
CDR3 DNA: TGCGCCAGCAGCCGCGCCCGGGGACAGGGGGTAATCGAGCAGTACTTC

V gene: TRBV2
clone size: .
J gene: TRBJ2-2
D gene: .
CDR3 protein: CASRAQDSIPGELFF
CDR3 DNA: TGTGCCAGCAGAGCCCAGGACAGTATCCCCGGGGAGCTGTTTTTT

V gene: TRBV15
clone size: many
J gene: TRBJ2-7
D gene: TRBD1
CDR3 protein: CATSRDKGTENEQYF
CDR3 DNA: TGTGCCACCAGCAGAGATAAGGGGACAGAAAACGAGCAGTACTTC

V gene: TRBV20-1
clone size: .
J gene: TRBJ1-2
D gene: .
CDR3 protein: CSAFGAVPGYGYTF
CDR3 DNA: TGCAGTGCTTTCGGGGCAGTTCCCGGCTATGGCTACACCTTC

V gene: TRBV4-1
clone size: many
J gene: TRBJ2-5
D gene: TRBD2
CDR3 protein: CASSPYGTSGGDQETQYF
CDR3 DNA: TGCGCCAGCAGCCCGTATGGGACTAGCGGGGGGGACCAAGAGACCCAGTACTTC

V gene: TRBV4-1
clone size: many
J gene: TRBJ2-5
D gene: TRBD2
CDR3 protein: CASGGEAGVNQETQYF
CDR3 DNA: TGCGCCAGCGGCGGGGAGGCGGGGGTCAACCAAGAGACCCAGTACTTC

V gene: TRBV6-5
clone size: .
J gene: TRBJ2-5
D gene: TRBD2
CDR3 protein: CASSYAGVGETQYF
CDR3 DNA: TGTGCCAGCAGTTACGCGGGGGTCGGAGAGACCCAGTATTTC

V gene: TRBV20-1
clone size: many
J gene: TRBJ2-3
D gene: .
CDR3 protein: CSAIDGNTDTQYF
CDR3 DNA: TGCAGTGCTATCGACGGAAACACAGATACGCAGTATTTT

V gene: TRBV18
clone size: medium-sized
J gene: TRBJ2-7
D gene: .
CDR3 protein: CASSPATSFYEQYF
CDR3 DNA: TGTGCCAGCTCACCAGCGACTAGTTTTTACGAGCAGTACTTC

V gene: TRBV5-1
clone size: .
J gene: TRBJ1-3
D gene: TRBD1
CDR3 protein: CASSLGDSGNTIYF
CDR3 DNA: TGCGCCAGCAGCTTGGGGGACAGCGGAAACACCATATATTTT

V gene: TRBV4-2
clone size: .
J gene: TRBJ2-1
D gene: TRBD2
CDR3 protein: CASSLPSGTSGGSMDEQFF
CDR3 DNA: TGTGCCAGCAGCCTACCATCCGGAACTAGCGGTGGGTCTATGGATGAGCAGTTCTTC

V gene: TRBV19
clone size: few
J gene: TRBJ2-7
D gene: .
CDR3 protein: CASSYRVLDSYEQYF
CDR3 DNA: TGTGCCAGTAGTTACAGGGTCTTAGACTCCTACGAGCAGTACTTC

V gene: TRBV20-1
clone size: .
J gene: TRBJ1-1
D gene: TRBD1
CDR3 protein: CSAADRVNTEAFF
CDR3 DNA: TGCAGTGCTGCCGACAGGGTTAACACTGAAGCTTTCTTT

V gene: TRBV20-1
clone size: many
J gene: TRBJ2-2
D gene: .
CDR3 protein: CSARDRRRGMGTGELFF
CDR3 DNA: TGCAGTGCTAGAGATAGGAGAAGAGGAATGGGTACCGGGGAGCTGTTTTTT

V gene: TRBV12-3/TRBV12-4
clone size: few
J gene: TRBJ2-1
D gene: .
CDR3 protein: CASSFLLEQFF
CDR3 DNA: TGTGCCAGCAGTTTTCTCCTTGAGCAGTTCTTC

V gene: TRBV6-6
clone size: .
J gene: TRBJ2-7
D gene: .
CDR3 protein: CASSYEYEHYF
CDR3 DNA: TGTGCCAGCAGTTACGAGTACGAGCATTACTTC

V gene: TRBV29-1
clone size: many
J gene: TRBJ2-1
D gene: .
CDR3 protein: CSVGNVENNEQFF
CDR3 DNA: TGCAGCGTTGGTAACGTAGAGAACAATGAGCAGTTCTTC

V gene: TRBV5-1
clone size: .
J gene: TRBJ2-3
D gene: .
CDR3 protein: CASSLAPGVTDTQYF
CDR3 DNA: TGCGCCAGCAGCTTGGCCCCGGGAGTGACAGATACGCAGTATTTT

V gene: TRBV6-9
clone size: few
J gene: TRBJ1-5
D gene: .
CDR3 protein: CASTINKQLTVILNQPQHF
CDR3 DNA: TGTGCCAGCACTATAAATAAACAGTTGACTGTGATTCTCAATCAGCCCCAGCATTTT

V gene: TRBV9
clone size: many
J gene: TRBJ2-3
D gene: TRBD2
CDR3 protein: CASSDSGGLGGDTQYF
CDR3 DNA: TGTGCCAGCAGCGATAGCGGGGGCCTCGGGGGGGATACGCAGTATTTT

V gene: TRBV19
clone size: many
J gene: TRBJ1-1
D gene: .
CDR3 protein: CASSIVSGPGTEAFF
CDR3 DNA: TGTGCCAGTAGTATAGTTTCCGGACCAGGCACTGAAGCTTTCTTT

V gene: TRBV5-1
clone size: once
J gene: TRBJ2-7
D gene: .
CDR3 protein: CASSLEAGRYEQYF
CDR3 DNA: TGCGCCAGCAGCTTGGAAGCGGGTCGCTACGAGCAGTACTTC

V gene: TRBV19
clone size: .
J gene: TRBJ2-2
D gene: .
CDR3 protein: CASSILGANTGELFF
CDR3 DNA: TGTGCCAGTAGTATCCTTGGGGCTAACACCGGGGAGCTGTTTTTT

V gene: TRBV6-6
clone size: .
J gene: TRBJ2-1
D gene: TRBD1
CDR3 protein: CASSPWTGSFSYNEQFF
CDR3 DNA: TGTGCCAGCAGTCCCTGGACAGGTTCGTTCTCCTACAATGAGCAGTTCTTC